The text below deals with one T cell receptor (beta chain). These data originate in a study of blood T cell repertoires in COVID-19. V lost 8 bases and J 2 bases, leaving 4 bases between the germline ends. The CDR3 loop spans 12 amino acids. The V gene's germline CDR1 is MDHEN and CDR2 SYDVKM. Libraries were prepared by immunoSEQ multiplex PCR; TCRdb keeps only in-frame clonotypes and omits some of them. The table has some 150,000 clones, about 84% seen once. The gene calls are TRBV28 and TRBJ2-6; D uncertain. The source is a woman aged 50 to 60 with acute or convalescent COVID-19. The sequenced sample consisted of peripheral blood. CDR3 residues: CASQTGANVLTF. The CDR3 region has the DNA TGTGCCAGCCAGACTGGGGCCAACGTCCTGACTTTC.